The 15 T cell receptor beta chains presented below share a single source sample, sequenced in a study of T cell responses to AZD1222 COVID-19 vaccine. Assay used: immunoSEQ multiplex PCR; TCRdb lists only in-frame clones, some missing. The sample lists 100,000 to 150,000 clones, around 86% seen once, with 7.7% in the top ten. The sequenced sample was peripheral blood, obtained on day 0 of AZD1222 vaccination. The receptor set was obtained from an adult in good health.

CDR3 protein: CASRQQGKEAFF. The CDR3 DNA reads TGTGCCAGCAGACAACAGGGGAAAGAGGCTTTCTTT. V and J are TRBV28 and TRBJ1-1; 7 nucleotides align to TRBD1. The trim removed 6 bases at V and 11 bases at J, leaving 9 bases unmatched. Germline-derived CDR1 and CDR2 are MDHEN and SYDVKM. This CDR3 comprises 12 residues.

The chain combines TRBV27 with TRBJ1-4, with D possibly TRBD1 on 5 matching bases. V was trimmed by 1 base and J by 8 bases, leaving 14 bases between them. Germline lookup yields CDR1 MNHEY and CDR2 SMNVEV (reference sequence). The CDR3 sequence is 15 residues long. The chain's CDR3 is CASSLFLAGNEKLFF. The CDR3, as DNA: TGTGCCAGCAGTTTATTTTTAGCAGGGAACGAAAAACTGTTTTTT.

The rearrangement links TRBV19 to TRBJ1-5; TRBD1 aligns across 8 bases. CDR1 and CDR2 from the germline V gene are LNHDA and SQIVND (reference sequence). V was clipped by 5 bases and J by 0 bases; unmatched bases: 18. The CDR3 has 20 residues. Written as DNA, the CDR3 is TGTGCCAGTAGTCCAGACCCCCGACAGGGGACTTACTATAGCAATCAGCCCCAGCATTTT. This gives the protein CASSPDPRQGTYYSNQPQHF.

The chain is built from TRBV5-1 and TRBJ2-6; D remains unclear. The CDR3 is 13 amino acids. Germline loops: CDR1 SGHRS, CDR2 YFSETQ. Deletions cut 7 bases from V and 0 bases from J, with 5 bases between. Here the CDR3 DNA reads TGCGCCAGCGATACCTCTGGGGCCAACGTCCTGACTTTC. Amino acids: CASDTSGANVLTF.

The CDR3 region is CASTPSLGRLLSEAFF. As DNA, the CDR3 is TGCGCCAGCACGCCTTCGCTAGGCCGACTACTTTCTGAAGCTTTCTTT. V usage is TRBV5-1 and J usage is TRBJ1-1; D gene uncertain. This CDR3 region has 16 residues. V was cut by 6 bases and J by 6 bases, with 24 bases left in between. The germline gives CDR1 SGHRS, CDR2 YFSETQ.

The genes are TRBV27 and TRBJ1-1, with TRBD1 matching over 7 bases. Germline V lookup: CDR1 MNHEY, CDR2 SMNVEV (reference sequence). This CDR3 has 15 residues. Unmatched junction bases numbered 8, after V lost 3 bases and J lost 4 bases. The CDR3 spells CASSFPRQGGTEAFF. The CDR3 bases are TGTGCCAGCAGTTTCCCTCGACAGGGCGGCACTGAAGCTTTCTTT.

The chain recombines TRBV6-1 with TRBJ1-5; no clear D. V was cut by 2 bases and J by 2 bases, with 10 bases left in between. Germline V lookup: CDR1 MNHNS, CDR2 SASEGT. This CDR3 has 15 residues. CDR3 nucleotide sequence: TGTGCCAGCAGTGAATTCGGGCGGGGCAATCAGCCCCAGCATTTT. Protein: CASSEFGRGNQPQHF.

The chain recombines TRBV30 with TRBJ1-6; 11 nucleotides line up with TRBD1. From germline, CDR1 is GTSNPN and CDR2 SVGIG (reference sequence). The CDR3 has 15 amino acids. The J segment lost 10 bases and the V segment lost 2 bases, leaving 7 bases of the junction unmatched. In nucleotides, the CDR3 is TGTGCCTGGAGTCGACCGGGACAGGGGGGGTCACCCCTCCACTTT. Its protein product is CAWSRPGQGGSPLHF. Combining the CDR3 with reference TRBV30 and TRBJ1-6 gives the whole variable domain SQTIHQWPATLVQPVGSPLSLECTVEGTSNPNLYWYRQAAGRGLQLLFYSVGIGQISSEVPQNLSASRPQDRQFILSSKKLLLSDSGFYLCAWSRPGQGGSPLHFGNGTRLTVT.

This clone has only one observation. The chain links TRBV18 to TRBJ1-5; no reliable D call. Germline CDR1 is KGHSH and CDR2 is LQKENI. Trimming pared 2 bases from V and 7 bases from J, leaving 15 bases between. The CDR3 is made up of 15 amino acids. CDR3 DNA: TGTGCCAGCTCACCAGCCTTCGGGATCAGGCAGCCCCAGCATTTT. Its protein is CASSPAFGIRQPQHF.

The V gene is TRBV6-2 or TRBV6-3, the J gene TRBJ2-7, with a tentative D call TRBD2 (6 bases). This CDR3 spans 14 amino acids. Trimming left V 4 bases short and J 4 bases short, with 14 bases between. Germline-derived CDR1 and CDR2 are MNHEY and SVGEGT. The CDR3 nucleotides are TGTGCCAGCAGTTCCCTAGTTAGCGGTTACGAGCAGTACTTC. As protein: CASSSLVSGYEQYF.

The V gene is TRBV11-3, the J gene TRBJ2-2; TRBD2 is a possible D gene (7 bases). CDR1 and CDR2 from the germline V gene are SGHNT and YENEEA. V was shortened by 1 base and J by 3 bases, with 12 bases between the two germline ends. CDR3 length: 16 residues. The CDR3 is CASSLVGGPYTGELFF. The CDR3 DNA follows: TGTGCCAGCAGCTTAGTGGGGGGGCCGTACACCGGGGAGCTGTTTTTT.

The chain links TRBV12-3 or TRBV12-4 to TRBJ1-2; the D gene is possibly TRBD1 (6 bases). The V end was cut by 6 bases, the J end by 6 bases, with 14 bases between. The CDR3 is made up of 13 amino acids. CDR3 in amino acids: CASRATGEDGYTF. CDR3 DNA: TGTGCCAGCAGGGCGACAGGCGAGGATGGCTACACCTTC.

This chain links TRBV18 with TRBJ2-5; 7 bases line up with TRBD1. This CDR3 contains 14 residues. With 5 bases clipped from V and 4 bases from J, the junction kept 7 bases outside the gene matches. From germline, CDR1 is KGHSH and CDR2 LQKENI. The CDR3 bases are TGTGCCAGCTCAACGACAGGGTTAATAGAGACCCAGTACTTC. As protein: CASSTTGLIETQYF.

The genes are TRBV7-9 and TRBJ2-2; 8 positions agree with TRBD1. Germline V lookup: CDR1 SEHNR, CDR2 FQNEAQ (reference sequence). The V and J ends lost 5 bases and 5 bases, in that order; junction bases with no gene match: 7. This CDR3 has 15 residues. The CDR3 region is CASSRRTGRTGELFF. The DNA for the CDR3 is TGTGCCAGCAGCAGGCGGACAGGGCGAACCGGGGAGCTGTTTTTT.

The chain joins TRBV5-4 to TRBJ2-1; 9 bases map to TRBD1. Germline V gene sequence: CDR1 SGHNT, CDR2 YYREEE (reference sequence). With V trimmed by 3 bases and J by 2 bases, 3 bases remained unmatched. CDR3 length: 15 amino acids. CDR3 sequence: CASSSGTGPYNEQFF. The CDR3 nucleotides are TGTGCCAGCAGCTCCGGGACAGGGCCCTACAATGAGCAGTTCTTC.